The 27 T cell receptor beta chains reported below all come from one sample, sequenced in a study of T cells in Graves' hyperthyroidism and ophthalmopathy. The CDR3 regions of TCR beta were amplified from RNA transcripts. A set of HTBI primers served as the primers for a first-round RT-PCR of the TCR CDR3. TCRdb used MiXCR to reprocess the multiplex PCR reads, holding one entry per CDR3 protein. The table records hundreds of thousands of distinct CDR3 sequences, approximately 14% of them present only once. Sequencing was carried out using blood. These receptors all come from a woman aged 25-40 years with Graves' hyperthyroidism that later progressed to Graves' ophthalmopathy.

This chain uses TRBV7-3 with TRBJ2-4, with TRBD2 as a possible D gene (7 bases). The CDR3 consists of 15 residues. Per the germline V gene, CDR1 is SGHTA and CDR2 is FQGTGA. Trimming took 0 bases from V and 5 from J, leaving 11 bases between them. CDR3 coding DNA: TGTGCCAGCAGCTTAACTCAGGGGAGGGAAAACATTCAGTACTTC. It is translated as CASSLTQGRENIQYF.

This clonotype showed up many times. The chain uses TRBV5-5 and TRBJ1-5; TRBD1 might be the D (6 bases). Trimming pared 0 bases from V and 1 base from J, leaving 8 bases between. The CDR3 sequence is 15 residues long. The germline V gene encodes CDR1 SGHKS and CDR2 YYEKEE (reference sequence). CDR3: CASSLDRASNQPQHF. The CDR3 DNA is TGTGCCAGCAGCTTGGACAGGGCGAGCAATCAGCCCCAGCATTTT.

This clonotype has a count of ten or more. The V gene is TRBV3-1, the J gene TRBJ1-3; D is undetermined. The germline gives CDR1 LGHDT, CDR2 YNNKEL (reference sequence). CDR3 length: 14 amino acids. V was clipped by 4 bases and J by 4 bases, with 11 bases between them. The CDR3 region has the DNA TGTGCCAGCAGCCCGACCGGCTCGGGAAACACCATATATTTT. Its translation: CASSPTGSGNTIYF.

This clonotype was counted at least ten times. Here the CDR3 reads CASSGTAGGYTF. CDR3 in DNA: TGTGCCAGCAGTGGGACCGCTGGAGGCTACACCTTC. The chain is built from TRBV6-1 and TRBJ1-2; D gene uncertain. Germline V gene data show CDR1 as MNHNS and CDR2 as SASEGT. The CDR3 is 12 residues long. V lost 4 bases to trimming and J lost 8 bases, with 11 bases between them.

This sequence joins TRBV2 and TRBJ2-1; no reliable D call. CDR3 length: 14 residues. Germline V gene sequence: CDR1 SNHLY, CDR2 FYNNEI. V lost 4 bases, J lost 2 bases, and 9 bases lay in between. The CDR3 DNA sequence: TGTGCCAGCAGTGCTGGGATCACCTACAATGAGCAGTTCTTC. Protein: CASSAGITYNEQFF.

Ten or more counts support this clonotype. A junction boundary mismatches the germline segment, possibly from a read error. In DNA form, the CDR3 reads TGTGCCAAACGGGCGGGGGCTGGTCCTGATGCTTTCTTT. It translates to CAKRAGAGPDAFF. The J gene is TRBJ1-1, the V gene TRBV10-3; TRBD1 is a possible D gene (6 bases). Germline-derived CDR1 and CDR2 are ENHRY and SYGVKD. There are 13 residues in the CDR3.

This clonotype was recorded at least ten times. This rearrangement joins TRBV20-1 to TRBJ2-7, with unresolved D. In germline, CDR1 is DFQATT, CDR2 SNEGSKA (reference sequence). With 4 bases removed from V and 2 bases from J, the gap between germline ends came to 9 bases. The length of the CDR3 is 12 residues. In DNA form, the CDR3 reads TGCAGTGCTACTGTGTGGGCCTACGAGCAGTACTTC. This translates into CSATVWAYEQYF.

The chain joins TRBV20-1 to TRBJ2-5, with TRBD2 matching 8 bases. The CDR3 is 16 amino acids. Looked up from germline, CDR1 is DFQATT and CDR2 is SNEGSKA (reference sequence). The V gene end was trimmed by 1 base and the J gene end by 5 bases; junction bases not matched to a gene: 12. Written as DNA, the CDR3 is TGCAGTGCTAGAGGTCTTGGAGCGGGAGTGCGTGAGACCCAGTACTTC. Encoded protein: CSARGLGAGVRETQYF.

At least ten counts were recorded for this clonotype. V and J are TRBV12-5 and TRBJ1-4; D ambiguous. This CDR3 spans 12 amino acids. Trimming stripped 5 bases from V and 8 bases from J, with 9 bases between. The germline gives CDR1 LGHNT, CDR2 FRNRAP. This CDR3 reads CASGGYGEKLFF. The CDR3 DNA follows: TGTGCTAGTGGTGGGTACGGAGAAAAACTGTTTTTT.

This clonotype was counted many times. The CDR3 region has the DNA TGTGCCTGGGGACAGAACACCGGGGAGCTGTTTTTT. Translated, it gives CAWGQNTGELFF. The genes are TRBV30 and TRBJ2-2; D is perhaps TRBD1 (5 bases). V lost 5 bases, J lost 1 base, and 5 bases lay in between. Germline V gene data show CDR1 as GTSNPN and CDR2 as SVGIG (reference sequence). The CDR3 length is 12 residues.

This clonotype occurred many times. V is TRBV27 and J is TRBJ2-7; 8 nucleotides line up with TRBD2. Trimming cost V 5 bases and J 1 base; bases outside gene matches: 4. The CDR3 sequence is 14 residues long. The germline V gene encodes CDR1 MNHEY and CDR2 SMNVEV (reference sequence). CDR3 residues: CASSRGGPSYEQYF. In nucleotides, the CDR3 is TGTGCCAGCAGTCGGGGGGGTCCATCCTACGAGCAGTACTTC.

This clonotype was observed a few times. The rearrangement uses TRBV20-1 and TRBJ2-5, with 10 positions matching TRBD2. The CDR3 loop spans 18 amino acids. The trim removed 0 bases at V and 1 base at J, leaving 11 bases unmatched. Germline CDR1 DFQATT, CDR2 SNEGSKA (reference sequence). In DNA form, the CDR3 reads TGCAGTGCTAGAGATTATTCGGAGACTAGCGGGTTCCAAGAGACCCAGTACTTC. It is translated as CSARDYSETSGFQETQYF.

Many counts were recorded for this clonotype. The J gene is TRBJ1-1, the V gene TRBV2, with 10 positions matching TRBD1. V trimming: 6 bases; J trimming: 4 bases; junction bases outside the gene matches: 5. There are 14 residues in the CDR3. Looked up from germline, CDR1 is SNHLY and CDR2 is FYNNEI. CDR3 sequence: CASRSTGGLTEAFF. The CDR3 DNA reads TGTGCCAGCAGATCGACAGGGGGCCTCACTGAAGCTTTCTTT.

This clonotype was seen ten or more times. The V and J genes are TRBV10-3 and TRBJ2-7; 7 bases match TRBD1. CDR1 is ENHRY, CDR2 SYGVKD, per germline. The ends lost 4 bases at V and 4 bases at J; junction bases unmatched: 16. The CDR3 loop spans 17 amino acids. In DNA, the CDR3 is TGTGCCATCAGTGGCACGACAGGGCCAAGGGGTGGATACGAGCAGTACTTC. Translation gives CAISGTTGPRGGYEQYF.

The rearrangement joins TRBV5-1 to TRBJ2-5, with TRBD2 matching 7 bases. In germline, CDR1 is SGHRS, CDR2 YFSETQ. The CDR3 runs 14 residues. The ends lost 0 bases at V and 14 bases at J; junction bases unmatched: 13. CDR3 nucleotide sequence: TGCGCCAGCAGCTTGGGAGCTATCGCCGCGGGAGTATACTTC. It translates to CASSLGAIAAGVYF.

Points on this clonotype: A junction end diverges from the germline sequence, so it may reflect a read error. V and J are TRBV20-1 and TRBJ1-1; D might be TRBD1 (5 bases). The CDR3 loop spans 12 amino acids. Germline V gene sequence: CDR1 DFQATT, CDR2 SNEGSKA (reference sequence). The CDR3 spells CSAERVDTEDFF. DNA of the CDR3: TGCAGTGCTGAAAGAGTGGACACTGAAGATTTCTTT.

V and J are TRBV13 and TRBJ1-2, with D possibly matching TRBD1 (6 bases). The V end was cut by 0 bases, the J end by 8 bases, with 16 bases between. The CDR3 is 15 amino acids. CDR1 PRHDT and CDR2 FYEKMQ come from the germline V gene (reference sequence). This CDR3 is CASSLGAPGGKGYTF. CDR3 coding DNA: TGTGCCAGCAGCTTAGGGGCCCCCGGGGGCAAAGGCTACACCTTC. Looking up the rest from reference TRBV13 and TRBJ1-2 gives the full variable domain: AAGVIQSPRHLIKEKRETATLKCYPIPRHDTVYWYQQGPGQDPQFLISFYEKMQSDKGSIPDRFSAQQFSDYHSELNMSSLELGDSALYFCASSLGAPGGKGYTFGSGTRLTVV.

This clonotype was observed at least ten times. The chain uses TRBV29-1 and TRBJ1-1; D gene unclear. The V gene lost 0 bases and the J gene lost 5 bases, with 10 bases spanning the gap. CDR1 SQVTM and CDR2 ANQGSEA come from the germline V gene. This CDR3 contains 13 residues. The CDR3 sequence: CSVEDLEETEAFF. The CDR3 coding sequence is TGCAGCGTTGAAGATCTGGAAGAAACTGAAGCTTTCTTT.

This clonotype was seen many times. This chain uses TRBV25-1 with TRBJ2-7; D unresolved. Germline values: CDR1 MGHDK, CDR2 SYGVNS. The CDR3 runs to 16 residues. V was trimmed by 1 base and J by 0 bases, leaving 13 bases between them. In nucleotides, the CDR3 is TGTGCCAGCAGTGAATCCTGGACCTCCATCTCCTACGAGCAGTACTTC. This sequence encodes CASSESWTSISYEQYF.

This clonotype was recorded many times. V and J are TRBV12-3 or TRBV12-4 and TRBJ1-4; 8 bases fit TRBD1. The V gene end was trimmed by 6 bases and the J gene end by 7 bases; junction bases not matched to a gene: 10. This CDR3 spans 15 amino acids. CDR3 region: CASRRTGTGFEKLFF. The CDR3 DNA follows: TGTGCCAGCAGACGAACCGGGACAGGCTTTGAAAAACTGTTTTTT.

In its sample, this clonotype was seen many times. This chain joins TRBV11-1 and TRBJ2-7, with 9 bases matching TRBD2. CDR1 is SGHAT, CDR2 FQDESV, per germline (reference sequence). The CDR3 is made up of 14 amino acids. The trim removed 8 bases at V and 0 bases at J, leaving 5 bases unmatched. The CDR3 reads CASGPSGNSYEQYF. In DNA form, the CDR3 reads TGTGCCAGCGGACCTAGCGGGAACTCCTACGAGCAGTACTTC.

Of note for this clonotype: A read error may be the cause here, since a much bigger clone is one base away. J is TRBJ2-7 and V is TRBV28, with TRBD1 matching 9 bases. Germline V gene sequence: CDR1 MDHEN, CDR2 SYDVKM. This CDR3 is 15 amino acids long. In DNA, the CDR3 is TGTGCCAGCAGTATCCCCCGGGACAGGGTCTACGAGCAGCACTTC. This gives the protein CASSIPRDRVYEQHF.

This clonotype has a handful of counts. This rearrangement joins TRBV7-6 to TRBJ2-5, with 13 bases lining up with TRBD2. Losses at the gene ends were 5 bases for V and 3 bases for J; bases not matched to a gene: 6. In germline, CDR1 is SGHVS, CDR2 FNYEAQ. This CDR3 is built from 16 residues. The CDR3, as DNA: TGTGCCAGCAGCCTGGGGACTAGCGGGACCGAAGAGACCCAGTACTTC. Amino acids: CASSLGTSGTEETQYF.

CDR3 protein: CSARTRRSGNTIYF. The DNA for the CDR3 is TGCAGTGCTAGAACTCGTAGATCGGGAAACACCATATATTTT. The chain joins TRBV20-1 to TRBJ1-3; D remains ambiguous. CDR1 is DFQATT and CDR2 is SNEGSKA in the germline V gene (reference sequence). This CDR3 is built from 14 residues. Trimming pared 2 bases from V and 4 bases from J, leaving 12 bases between.

A word on this clonotype: A much bigger clone sits one base away, suggesting this may be a read error. The chain links TRBV20-1 to TRBJ2-7; D is possibly TRBD1 (5 bases). This CDR3 spans 13 amino acids. V was trimmed by 6 bases and J by 5 bases, leaving 17 bases between them. Germline V CDR1 and CDR2: DFQATT, SNEGSKA (reference sequence). Here the CDR3 reads CSAVDPTVHEQYF. The CDR3, as DNA: TGCAGTGCCGTAGACCCGACAGTTCACGAGCAGTACTTC.

The rearrangement joins TRBV18 to TRBJ1-1; D unresolved. The CDR3 consists of 12 residues. CDR1 KGHSH and CDR2 LQKENI come from the germline V gene. The V and J ends lost 6 bases and 7 bases respectively, with 12 bases between them. CDR3 residues: CASSTVEYEAFF. For the CDR3, the DNA is TGTGCCAGCTCGACCGTGGAGTATGAAGCTTTCTTT.

The chain recombines TRBV3-1 with TRBJ2-7, with TRBD2 identical over 8 bases. CDR1 and CDR2 from the germline V gene are LGHDT and YNNKEL (reference sequence). Trimming cost V 4 bases and J 5 bases; bases outside gene matches: 7. The CDR3 consists of 14 residues. CDR3 amino acids: CASSRSGRVNEQYF. CDR3 nucleotides: TGTGCCAGCAGCCGAAGCGGGAGAGTCAACGAGCAGTACTTC.